This T cell receptor beta chain came from a study of cytomegalovirus exposure and HLA in healthy donors. Study information: Researchers found that roughly 80% of 350 to 500 genotyped donors fell within the Caucasian-associated ancestry cluster.

The PCR ran on 60 Vbeta and 13 Jbeta primers. Here immunoSEQ multiplex PCR was the method, and the copy in TCRdb shows in-frame clones only, minus some. The sample carries 150,000 to 160,000 clones, 80% recorded once. This clone was seen a handful of times. Its specificity is not known. The CDR3 extends over 15 amino acids. The germline CDR1 and CDR2 sequences are SGHTA and FQGNSA. V lost 4 bases and J 2 bases, leaving 14 bases between the germline ends. Findings and limits, study-wide: A later analysis associated 16,000 or so TCR beta sequences with HLA alleles at a 0.05 false discovery rate. Among donors in an Asian-associated ancestry cluster, a later analysis reportedly found fewer N-insertions than the approximately 700-donor mean.

The chain combines TRBV7-2 with TRBJ1-2; D is perhaps TRBD1 (6 bases). The sequencing input was PBMCs. The source of this sequence is a man aged 25 to 40 in good health and CMV-seropositive. CDR3 sequence: CASSSKGTRNYGYTF. Written as DNA, the CDR3 is TGTGCCAGCAGCTCGAAAGGGACACGGAACTATGGCTACACCTTC.